The clone carrying this T cell receptor beta chain was counted ten times or more. The data were obtained in a study of CD4 and CD8 cells across lung adenocarcinoma regions. Each CDR3 protein gets one entry after TCRdb re-called the PCR reads with MiXCR. This sample carries approximately 17,000 distinct CDR3 sequences, 45% to 55% of them seen once, and the ten largest clones take around 19%. V lost 4 bases and J lost 5, with 11 bases in between. This CDR3 spans 14 amino acids. CDR1 and CDR2 (germline): MRHNA, SNTAGT. Donors had localized lung adenocarcinoma, a non-small cell lung cancer. J is TRBJ2-2 and V is TRBV6-4, with a tentative D call TRBD1 (6 bases). Source material: CD4+ T cells from the margin of a lung tumor. The TCR comes from a male donor with lung adenocarcinoma. The CD4 and CD8 labels of this study may be unreliable. The CDR3 nucleotides are TGTGCCAGCAGTGTTGACAGGACGACCGGGGAGCTGTTTTTT. Protein: CASSVDRTTGELFF.